The source of this TCR beta chain is a study of radiation and T cells in renal cell carcinoma. Study-level background: Nephrectomy followed 15 Gy stereotactic body radiation by 4 weeks.

Sequenced by immunoSEQ multiplex PCR; TCRdb stores in-frame clones only, minus some. Here the sample spans some 150,000 clones, over 65% being singletons. With respect to this clone: No antigen is known for it.

Germline CDR1 and CDR2: SGHRS and YFSETQ. V gave up 0 bases and J gave up 9 bases, with 16 bases separating them. The CDR3 is 15 amino acids. Notes on the study in general: Pretreatment tumor biopsies were lacking, so baseline clonotypes are unknown. Top tumor clonotypes rose in blood 2 weeks post-radiation, then contracted.

Time point meaning: baseline pretreatment blood. The treatment is: 15 Gy SBRT to primary tumor, nephrectomy 4 weeks later. V usage is TRBV5-1 and J usage is TRBJ2-1; D is possibly TRBD2 (5 bases). This sequence was found in a woman in her forties or fifties with renal cell carcinoma. This sample comprised blood, obtained from a patient whose treatment included radiotherapy and nephrectomy. CDR3 coding DNA: TGCGCCAGCAGCTTGGACCCTATCGGGAACGGTGAGCAGTTCTTC. This codes for CASSLDPIGNGEQFF. Supplemented by reference TRBV5-1 and TRBJ2-1, the full variable domain reads KAGVTQTPRYLIKTRGQQVTLSCSPISGHRSVSWYQQTPGQGLQFLFEYFSETQRNKGNFPGRFSGRQFSNSRSEMNVSTLELGDSALYLCASSLDPIGNGEQFFGPGTRLTVL.